The sequence of this TCR beta chain was determined in a study of blood T cell repertoires in COVID-19. The CDR3 loop spans 15 amino acids. Losses at the gene ends were 10 bases for V and 6 bases for J; bases not matched to a gene: 10. Germline V gene lookup returns CDR1 KGHDR and CDR2 SFDVKD. Clones were read by immunoSEQ multiplex PCR, and TCRdb kept only the in-frame ones, dropping some. Among 250,000 to 300,000 clones listed, over 80% were seen once. Sequencing used PBMCs or T cells enriched from blood (not recorded which). The TCR comes from a human donor in a cohort exposed to, infected with or recovered from COVID-19 (not recorded which). The donor label of this sample is uncertain. The gene calls are TRBV24-1 and TRBJ1-5; 11 positions agree with TRBD1. The CDR3 coding sequence is TGTGCCACTCAGTCGGGACAGGGGGTAGGTCAGCCCCAGCATTTT. Translation gives CATQSGQGVGQPQHF.